The T cell receptor (beta chain) described here comes from a study of response to subunit inactivated influenza vaccine. Study-wide points: The study's authors posited that every seasonal influenza vaccination enlists few new T cells.

Trimming shortened V by 1 base and J by 3 bases, and 10 bases separated the two germline ends. The CDR3 consists of 14 residues. Looked up from germline, CDR1 is LGHNA and CDR2 is YSLEER. This clonotype appeared a few times. As yet, its antigen is unknown. One entry per CDR3 protein, called by TCRdb with MiXCR from the RT-PCR reads. This table has 710,000 or so distinct CDR3 sequences, roughly 14% appearing once. The sample here was PBMCs from blood, taken 11 to 12 days after vaccination. The origin of this receptor is a man between 45 and 60 years old who received an inactivated influenza vaccine. The gene calls are TRBV4-3 and TRBJ2-7; no clear D. The CDR3 region is CASSQGMSGYEQYF. The CDR3 bases are TGCGCCAGCAGCCAAGGAATGTCAGGCTACGAGCAGTACTTC.